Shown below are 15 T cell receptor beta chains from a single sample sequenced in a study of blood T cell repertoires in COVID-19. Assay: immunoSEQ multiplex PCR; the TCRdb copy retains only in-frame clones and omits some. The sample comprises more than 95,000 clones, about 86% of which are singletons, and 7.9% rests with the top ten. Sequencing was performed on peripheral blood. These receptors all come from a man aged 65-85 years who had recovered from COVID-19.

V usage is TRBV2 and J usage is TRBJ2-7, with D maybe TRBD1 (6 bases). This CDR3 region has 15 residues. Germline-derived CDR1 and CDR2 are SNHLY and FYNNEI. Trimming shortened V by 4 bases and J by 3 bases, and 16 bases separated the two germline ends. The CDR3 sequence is CASSGGQRTLYEQYF. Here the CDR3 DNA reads TGTGCCAGCAGTGGGGGGCAGCGTACACTCTACGAGCAGTACTTC.

For the CDR3, the DNA is TGCAGTGCTAGTCGGGGAGCTGGAAACACCATATATTTT. Translation gives CSASRGAGNTIYF. This chain joins TRBV20-1 and TRBJ1-3; D ambiguous. The CDR3 totals 13 residues. The V end lost 3 bases, the J end lost 2 bases, and 8 bases lay between the germline ends. Germline loops: CDR1 DFQATT, CDR2 SNEGSKA (reference sequence).

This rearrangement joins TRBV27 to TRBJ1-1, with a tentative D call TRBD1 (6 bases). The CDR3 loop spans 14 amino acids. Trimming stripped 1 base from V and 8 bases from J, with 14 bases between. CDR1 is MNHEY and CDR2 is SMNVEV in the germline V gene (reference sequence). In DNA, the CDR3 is TGTGCCAGCAGTTTATTTTTCCGGGACAAGGAAGCTTTCTTT. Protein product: CASSLFFRDKEAFF.

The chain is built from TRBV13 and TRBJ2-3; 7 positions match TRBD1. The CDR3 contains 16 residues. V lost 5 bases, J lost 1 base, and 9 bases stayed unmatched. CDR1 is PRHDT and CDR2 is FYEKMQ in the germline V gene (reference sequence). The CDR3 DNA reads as TGTGCCAGCAGCCCCTTAGGGGGCTTTGGCACAGATACGCAGTATTTT. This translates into CASSPLGGFGTDTQYF.

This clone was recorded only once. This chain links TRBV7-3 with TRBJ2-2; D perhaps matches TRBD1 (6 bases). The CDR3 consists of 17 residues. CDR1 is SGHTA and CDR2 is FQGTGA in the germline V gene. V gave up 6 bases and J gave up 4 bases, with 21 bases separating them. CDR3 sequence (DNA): TGTGCCAGCAGTAAAACCCCAGGGACAATGGTCACCGGGGAGCTGTTTTTT. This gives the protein CASSKTPGTMVTGELFF.

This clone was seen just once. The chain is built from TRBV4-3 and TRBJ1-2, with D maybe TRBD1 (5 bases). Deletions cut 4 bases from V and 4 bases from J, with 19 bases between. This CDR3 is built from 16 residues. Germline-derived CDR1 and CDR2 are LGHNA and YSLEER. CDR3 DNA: TGCGCCAGCAGCCGCGGGATTAATGGGGGGACCTATGGCTACACCTTC. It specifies CASSRGINGGTYGYTF.

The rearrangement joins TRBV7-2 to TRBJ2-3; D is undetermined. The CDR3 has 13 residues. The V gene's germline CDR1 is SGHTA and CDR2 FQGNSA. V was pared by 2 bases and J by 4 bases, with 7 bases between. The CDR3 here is CASSLMSSDTQYF. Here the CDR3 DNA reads TGTGCCAGCAGCTTAATGTCTTCAGATACGCAGTATTTT.

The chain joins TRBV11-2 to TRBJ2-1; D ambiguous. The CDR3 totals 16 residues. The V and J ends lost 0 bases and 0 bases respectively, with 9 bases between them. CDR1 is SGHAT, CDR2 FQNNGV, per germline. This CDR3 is CASSLDILLSYNEQFF. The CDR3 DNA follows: TGTGCCAGCAGCTTAGATATCCTCCTCTCCTACAATGAGCAGTTCTTC.

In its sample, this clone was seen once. The CDR3 region is CASSSGLAEWETQYF. CDR3 sequence (DNA): TGTGCCAGCAGCTCGGGACTAGCGGAGTGGGAGACCCAGTACTTC. This chain links TRBV7-2 with TRBJ2-5; 11 nucleotides agree with TRBD2. This CDR3 spans 15 amino acids. V lost 4 bases, J lost 5 bases, and 6 bases stayed unmatched. Germline V lookup: CDR1 SGHTA, CDR2 FQGNSA.

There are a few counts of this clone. This chain's CDR3 is CASSRRATSSNRLHRYEQYF. As DNA, the CDR3 is TGTGCCAGCAGTAGACGAGCAACCTCGAGTAACAGGTTACACCGCTACGAGCAGTACTTC. The chain employs TRBV28 and TRBJ2-7; perhaps TRBD1 as D (5 bases). This CDR3 comprises 20 residues. V lost 5 bases and J lost 3, with 32 bases in between. The germline V gene has CDR1 MDHEN and CDR2 SYDVKM.

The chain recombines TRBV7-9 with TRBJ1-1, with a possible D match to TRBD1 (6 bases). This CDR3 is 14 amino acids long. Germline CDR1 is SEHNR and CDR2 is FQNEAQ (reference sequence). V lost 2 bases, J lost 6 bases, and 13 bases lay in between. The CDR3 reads CASSLLTGNPEAFF. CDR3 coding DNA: TGTGCCAGCAGCTTATTAACAGGGAATCCTGAAGCTTTCTTT.

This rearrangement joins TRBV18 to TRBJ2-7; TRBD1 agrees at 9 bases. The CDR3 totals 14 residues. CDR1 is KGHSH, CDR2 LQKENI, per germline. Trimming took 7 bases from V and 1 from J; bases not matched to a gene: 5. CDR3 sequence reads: CASCPGQGSYEQYF. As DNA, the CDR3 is TGTGCCAGCTGCCCGGGACAGGGATCCTACGAGCAGTACTTC.

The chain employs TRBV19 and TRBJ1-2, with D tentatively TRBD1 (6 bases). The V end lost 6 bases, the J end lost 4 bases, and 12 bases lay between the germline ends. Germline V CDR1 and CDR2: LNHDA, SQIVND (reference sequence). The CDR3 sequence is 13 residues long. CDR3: CASSTGIRYGYTF. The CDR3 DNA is TGTGCCAGTAGCACAGGGATCCGCTATGGCTACACCTTC.

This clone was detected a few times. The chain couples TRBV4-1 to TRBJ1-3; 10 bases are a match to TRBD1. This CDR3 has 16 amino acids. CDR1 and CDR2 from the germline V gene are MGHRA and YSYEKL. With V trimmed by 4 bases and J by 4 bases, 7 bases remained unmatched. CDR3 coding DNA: TGCGCCAGCAGCCCAGAGACAGGGGGCTACGGAAACACCATATATTTT. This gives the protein CASSPETGGYGNTIYF.

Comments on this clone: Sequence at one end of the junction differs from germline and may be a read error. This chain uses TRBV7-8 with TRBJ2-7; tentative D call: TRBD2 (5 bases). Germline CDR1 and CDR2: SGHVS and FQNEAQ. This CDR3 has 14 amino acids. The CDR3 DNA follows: TGTGCCAGCAGCCTAGCATTCGGGGAGAGAGAGCAGTACTTC. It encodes CASSLAFGEREQYF.